Below are 2 T cell receptor beta chains sequenced from a single sample in a study of T cells after yellow fever vaccination. TCRdb reprocessed the 5' RACE reads via MiXCR and lists one record per CDR3 protein. The table lists some 600,000 distinct CDR3 sequences, roughly a sixth of them singletons. Sequenced material: PBMCs, taken less than 6 days after the first yellow fever vaccination. All receptors come from a man aged 18 to 29 who received the YFV17D yellow fever vaccine.

This clonotype has only a few counts. Written as DNA, the CDR3 is TGTGCCAGCTCCTCTGGCCGGGGGTGGAATGAGCAGTTCTTC. It specifies CASSSGRGWNEQFF. The genes are TRBV18 and TRBJ2-1, with D possibly being TRBD2 (6 bases). Germline V gene data show CDR1 as KGHSH and CDR2 as LQKENI. This CDR3 has 14 residues. Trimming left V 6 bases short and J 7 bases short, with 16 bases between.

V is TRBV20-1 and J is TRBJ2-7; D is unresolved. The V gene lost 6 bases and the J gene lost 4 bases, with 19 bases spanning the gap. The germline V gene has CDR1 DFQATT and CDR2 SNEGSKA (reference sequence). The CDR3 covers 14 residues. For the CDR3, the DNA is TGCAGTGCCCACGGGTTAGTGGGCCGTTACGAGCAGTACTTC. It codes for CSAHGLVGRYEQYF.